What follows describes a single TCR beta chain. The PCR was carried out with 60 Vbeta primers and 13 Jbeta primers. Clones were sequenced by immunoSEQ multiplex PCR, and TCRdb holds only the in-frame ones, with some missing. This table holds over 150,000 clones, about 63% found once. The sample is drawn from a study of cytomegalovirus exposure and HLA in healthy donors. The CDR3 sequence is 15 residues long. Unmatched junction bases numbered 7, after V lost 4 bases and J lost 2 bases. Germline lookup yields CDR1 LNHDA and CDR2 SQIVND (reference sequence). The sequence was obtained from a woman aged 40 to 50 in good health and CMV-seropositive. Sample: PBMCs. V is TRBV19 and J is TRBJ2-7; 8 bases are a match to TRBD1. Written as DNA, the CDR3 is TGTGCCAGTAGTACCAGGACAGGGCTGACCTACGAGCAGTACTTC. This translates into CASSTRTGLTYEQYF.